A selection of T cell receptor beta chains follows, all from one sample in a study of shared clonotypes between healthy human individuals. Repertoires were generated with immunoSEQ multiplex PCR, while TCRdb's copy carries only in-frame clones and drops some. Of about 990,000 clones listed, approximately 80% were seen once; the top ten hold roughly 0.61%. Material: memory CD4+ T cells from PBMCs. The receptor source for this set is a young man in good health. Some clones in this sample may be carry-over from other donors' samples. The CDR3 runs from the conserved cysteine through the conserved F or W. Each record gives: J gene, D gene, clone size, V gene, CDR3 protein, CDR3 DNA. D genes are given only for firm matches. Expanded clones are given a class, and other clones once, few, many or no size at all.

j_gene: TRBJ2-4; d_gene: TRBD1; abundance: NA; v_gene: TRBV5-4; CDR3aa: CASSSGQGARGNIQYF; CDR3nt: TGTGCCAGCAGCTCGGGACAGGGGGCGAGGGGTAACATTCAGTACTTC
j_gene: TRBJ2-3; d_gene: TRBD1; abundance: NA; v_gene: TRBV29-1; CDR3aa: CSATGGSGGNTQYF; CDR3nt: TGCAGCGCGACAGGGGGTTCCGGGGGAAATACGCAGTATTTT
j_gene: TRBJ2-5; d_gene: NA; abundance: NA; v_gene: TRBV18; CDR3aa: CASSPYSGAEETQYF; CDR3nt: TGTGCCAGCTCACCATACTCGGGAGCAGAGGAGACCCAGTACTTC
j_gene: TRBJ2-1; d_gene: NA; abundance: NA; v_gene: TRBV14; CDR3aa: CASSRDFVYNEQFF; CDR3nt: TGTGCCAGCAGCCGGGACTTCGTCTACAATGAGCAGTTCTTC
j_gene: TRBJ1-5; d_gene: NA; abundance: NA; v_gene: TRBV4-1; CDR3aa: CASSQARDQPQHF; CDR3nt: TGCGCCAGCAGCCAAGCAAGGGATCAGCCCCAGCATTTT
j_gene: TRBJ1-4; d_gene: NA; abundance: once; v_gene: TRBV4-1; CDR3aa: CASSQKDSATNEKLFF; CDR3nt: TGCGCCAGCAGCCAAAAGGACAGTGCAACTAATGAAAAACTGTTTTTT
j_gene: TRBJ2-6; d_gene: NA; abundance: NA; v_gene: TRBV27; CDR3aa: CASSIRAPASGANVLTF; CDR3nt: TGTGCCAGCAGTATTCGGGCCCCCGCCTCTGGGGCCAACGTCCTGACTTTC
j_gene: TRBJ2-4; d_gene: NA; abundance: NA; v_gene: TRBV2; CDR3aa: CASSDGVGNIQYF; CDR3nt: TGTGCCAGCAGTGACGGGGTTGGGAACATTCAGTACTTC
j_gene: TRBJ1-2; d_gene: NA; abundance: once; v_gene: TRBV11-2; CDR3aa: CASSPGINYGYTF; CDR3nt: TGTGCCAGCAGCCCTGGCATTAACTATGGCTACACCTTC
j_gene: TRBJ1-2; d_gene: NA; abundance: NA; v_gene: TRBV7-9; CDR3aa: CASSLGQGNYGYTF; CDR3nt: TGTGCCAGCAGCTTAGGTCAGGGTAACTATGGCTACACCTTC
j_gene: TRBJ2-1; d_gene: TRBD2; abundance: NA; v_gene: TRBV28; CDR3aa: CATTSGGLAVYNEQFF; CDR3nt: TGTGCCACCACCTCGGGGGGACTAGCGGTTTACAATGAGCAGTTCTTC
j_gene: TRBJ2-1; d_gene: TRBD1; abundance: NA; v_gene: TRBV11-2; CDR3aa: CASSQQGTYNEQFF; CDR3nt: TGTGCCAGCAGCCAACAGGGGACCTACAATGAGCAGTTCTTC
j_gene: TRBJ2-7; d_gene: NA; abundance: NA; v_gene: TRBV10-1; CDR3aa: CASSVEGLLGQYF; CDR3nt: TGCGCCAGCAGCGTAGAAGGACTTCTAGGGCAGTACTTC
j_gene: TRBJ2-1; d_gene: NA; abundance: NA; v_gene: TRBV27; CDR3aa: CASRPGVHNEQFF; CDR3nt: TGTGCCAGCAGGCCCGGGGTGCACAATGAGCAGTTCTTC
j_gene: TRBJ2-7; d_gene: NA; abundance: NA; v_gene: TRBV7-2; CDR3aa: CASSLRHRSYEQYF; CDR3nt: TGTGCCAGCAGCCTGAGACACCGCTCCTACGAGCAGTACTTC
j_gene: TRBJ2-6; d_gene: NA; abundance: many; v_gene: TRBV6-4; CDR3aa: CASSTSSGANVLTF; CDR3nt: TGTGCCAGCAGTACTAGTTCTGGGGCCAACGTCCTGACTTTC
j_gene: TRBJ2-1; d_gene: TRBD1; abundance: NA; v_gene: TRBV19; CDR3aa: CASKPQLGQGPNNEQFF; CDR3nt: TGTGCCAGTAAACCCCAACTGGGACAGGGGCCGAACAATGAGCAGTTCTTC
j_gene: TRBJ2-1; d_gene: TRBD2; abundance: once; v_gene: TRBV10-1; CDR3aa: CATWGAGGGNEQFF; CDR3nt: TGCGCCACTTGGGGGGCGGGAGGGGGTAATGAGCAGTTCTTC
j_gene: TRBJ2-5; d_gene: NA; abundance: NA; v_gene: TRBV11-2; CDR3aa: CASSLFPEETQYF; CDR3nt: TGTGCCAGCAGCTTATTTCCGGAAGAGACCCAGTACTTC
j_gene: TRBJ2-7; d_gene: TRBD1; abundance: once; v_gene: TRBV5-1; CDR3aa: CASSHGDSVHEQYF; CDR3nt: TGCGCCAGCAGCCATGGGGACAGTGTCCACGAGCAGTACTTC
j_gene: TRBJ1-2; d_gene: NA; abundance: NA; v_gene: TRBV7-9; CDR3aa: CASSSAAGRIGYTF; CDR3nt: TGTGCCAGCAGCTCAGCGGCGGGACGCATCGGCTACACCTTC
j_gene: TRBJ1-5; d_gene: NA; abundance: NA; v_gene: TRBV28; CDR3aa: CASSSGGQPQHF; CDR3nt: TGTGCCAGCAGTTCCGGAGGCCAGCCCCAGCATTTT
j_gene: TRBJ2-7; d_gene: TRBD1; abundance: NA; v_gene: TRBV2; CDR3aa: CASSEGPRTGGITQYF; CDR3nt: TGTGCCAGCAGTGAGGGCCCGCGGACAGGAGGTATCACTCAGTACTTC
j_gene: TRBJ2-1; d_gene: NA; abundance: NA; v_gene: TRBV5-1; CDR3aa: CASSHDSGGNEQFF; CDR3nt: TGCGCCAGCAGTCACGACTCCGGAGGGAATGAGCAGTTCTTC
j_gene: TRBJ2-1; d_gene: NA; abundance: NA; v_gene: TRBV6-6; CDR3aa: CASSPRASDEQFF; CDR3nt: TGTGCCAGCAGCCCCCGGGCGAGCGATGAGCAGTTCTTC
j_gene: TRBJ2-2; d_gene: NA; abundance: NA; v_gene: TRBV7-8; CDR3aa: CASSFEWGPANTGELFF; CDR3nt: TGTGCCAGTTCCTTCGAATGGGGGCCCGCGAACACCGGGGAGCTGTTTTTT
j_gene: TRBJ2-6; d_gene: NA; abundance: NA; v_gene: TRBV6-1; CDR3aa: CASSVDGSGANVLTF; CDR3nt: TGTGCCAGCAGTGTCGACGGGTCTGGGGCCAACGTCCTGACTTTC
j_gene: TRBJ1-5; d_gene: NA; abundance: NA; v_gene: TRBV19; CDR3aa: CATLPSGGFSNQPQHF; CDR3nt: TGTGCCACCCTCCCGAGTGGCGGATTTAGCAATCAGCCCCAGCATTTT